Shown below are 21 T cell receptor beta chains from a single sample sequenced in a study of spatial heterogeneity in lung cancer. This sample's time point: sample taken at primary tumor resection. Unsorted whole RNA from tumor, nontumor lung or frozen PBMC underwent sequencing. TCRdb reprocessed the 5' RACE reads via MiXCR and lists one record per CDR3 protein. The table has around 11,000 distinct CDR3 sequences, about 6.3% seen once; the top ten hold under 30%. Sequencing was performed on PBMCs, taken at surgery. The receptors shown here come from a male donor with early-stage non-small cell lung cancer.

This clonotype ranks as medium-sized. The library was designed around alpha chains, so this beta chain is a stray read whose abundance carries little weight. The chain carries TRBV4-3 and TRBJ2-7; 7 nucleotides match TRBD1. The CDR3 totals 16 residues. Germline V CDR1 and CDR2: LGHNA, YSLEER. Losses at the gene ends were 0 bases for V and 0 bases for J; bases not matched to a gene: 5. The CDR3 bases are TGCGCCAGCAGCCAAGAGAGGGGACAGAGCTCCTACGAGCAGTACTTC. As protein: CASSQERGQSSYEQYF.

This clonotype was recorded at least ten times. This beta chain is an off-target read within a library intended for alpha chains, so its frequency means little. The chain has TRBV27 and TRBJ1-1, with TRBD1 as a possible D gene (5 bases). Trimming removed 6 bases from V and 0 bases from J, with 11 bases in between. CDR1 is MNHEY and CDR2 is SMNVEV in the germline V gene (reference sequence). This CDR3 contains 14 residues. In nucleotides, the CDR3 is TGTGCCAGCAGCCGACAGCCGTTGAACACTGAAGCTTTCTTT. This sequence encodes CASSRQPLNTEAFF.

This clonotype is classed as medium-sized. Because this beta chain is a stray read in a library intended to capture alpha chains, its abundance should not be given much weight. The gene calls are TRBV11-2 and TRBJ2-1; unclear D gene. The germline V gene has CDR1 SGHAT and CDR2 FQNNGV. V was cut by 5 bases and J by 10 bases, with 18 bases left in between. The CDR3 loop spans 14 amino acids. CDR3 sequence: CASSRRPGPEEQFF. CDR3 DNA sequence: TGTGCCAGCAGCCGTCGACCGGGCCCGGAGGAGCAGTTCTTC. The full variable domain, rest sourced from reference TRBV11-2 and TRBJ2-1, is EAGVAQSPRYKIIEKRQSVAFWCNPISGHATLYWYQQILGQGPKLLIQFQNNGVVDDSQLPKDRFSAERLKGVDSTLKIQPAKLEDSAVYLCASSRRPGPEEQFFGPGTRLTVL.

This clonotype turned up a few times. Little can be read into the size of this beta chain, an off-target read in a library designed for alpha chains. In DNA form, the CDR3 reads TGTGCCACCAGGGGGACTAGCGGGAGGAACCTAGCTGAGCAGTTCTTC. This translates into CATRGTSGRNLAEQFF. This chain joins TRBV24-1 and TRBJ2-1, with 15 bases identical to TRBD2. This CDR3 spans 16 amino acids. V shed 7 bases, J shed 9 bases, and the junction held 9 bases outside the gene matches. The V gene's germline CDR1 is KGHDR and CDR2 SFDVKD.

This clonotype was seen only a few times. This beta chain turned up in a library designed for alpha chains; as an off-target read, its abundance says little. This chain uses TRBV12-3 or TRBV12-4 with TRBJ2-7, with D possibly being TRBD1 (6 bases). CDR3 size: 14 residues. The ends were cut back, 6 bases at V and 6 bases at J, with 18 bases in the middle. The CDR3 region is CASSPQGVSGEQYF. The CDR3 DNA reads TGTGCCAGCAGCCCACAGGGCGTGTCGGGCGAGCAGTACTTC.

In this sample, this clonotype turned up a few times. Since it is a stray read in a library aimed at alpha chains, this beta chain has a size that is not meaningful. J is TRBJ1-6 and V is TRBV7-8, with D tentatively TRBD1 (5 bases). Germline V gene data show CDR1 as SGHVS and CDR2 as FQNEAQ. V lost 4 bases, J lost 8 bases, and 15 bases lay in between. The CDR3 covers 15 residues. The CDR3, as DNA: TGTGCCAGCAGCTCTCCAGGGCGATTTGATTCACCCCTCCACTTT. Translated, it gives CASSSPGRFDSPLHF.

In this sample, this clonotype turned up a few times. As an off-target read in a library built for alpha chains, this beta chain has a frequency of little significance. The rearrangement joins TRBV6-6 to TRBJ2-7; 7 positions agree with TRBD1. Germline CDR1 and CDR2: MNHNY and SVGAGI (reference sequence). CDR3 size: 14 residues. The V gene end was trimmed by 6 bases and the J gene end by 2 bases; junction bases not matched to a gene: 7. The CDR3 loop is CASSQETGTYEQYF. CDR3 coding DNA: TGTGCCAGCAGCCAAGAGACAGGGACCTACGAGCAGTACTTC.

At least ten counts were recorded for this clonotype. Because the library targeted alpha chains, this beta chain is an off-target read whose size means little. The chain combines TRBV5-1 with TRBJ2-2, with a weak D call TRBD1 (6 bases). V was trimmed by 3 bases and J by 7 bases, leaving 25 bases between them. The CDR3 length is 18 residues. Germline assignment: CDR1 SGHRS and CDR2 YFSETQ. The CDR3 here is CASSSPTWDKIRSGELFF. The CDR3 DNA follows: TGCGCCAGCAGCTCACCCACCTGGGACAAAATTAGGAGCGGGGAGCTGTTTTTT.

This clonotype is categorized as medium-sized (0.01 to 0.1%). This beta chain appears as a stray read in a library generated for alpha chains; its size is not informative. J is TRBJ2-1 and V is TRBV6-2 or TRBV6-3; TRBD2 matches at 8 bases. Germline V gene lookup returns CDR1 MNHEY and CDR2 SVGEGT. This CDR3 spans 16 amino acids. V was clipped by 0 bases and J by 8 bases; unmatched bases: 9. As DNA, the CDR3 is TGTGCCAGCAGTTACTCGCTGGCGGGGGGCGTCGATGAGCAGTTCTTC. It is translated as CASSYSLAGGVDEQFF.

For this clonotype: This beta chain was picked up by a library intended for alpha chains and is off target, so its count carries little meaning. The J gene is TRBJ2-1, the V gene TRBV13, with D unclear. This CDR3 has 13 residues. With 4 bases removed from V and 3 bases from J, the gap between germline ends came to 7 bases. Germline V gene sequence: CDR1 PRHDT, CDR2 FYEKMQ (reference sequence). The CDR3 reads CASSSLGYNEQFF. The CDR3 bases are TGTGCCAGCAGCTCCCTTGGCTACAATGAGCAGTTCTTC.

By frequency in the sample, this clonotype is medium-sized. This beta chain slipped into a library made for alpha chains as a stray read, so its size is not meaningful. V usage is TRBV20-1 and J usage is TRBJ2-1; TRBD2 is a possible D gene (6 bases). Germline-derived CDR1 and CDR2 are DFQATT and SNEGSKA (reference sequence). V lost 0 bases and J 1 base, leaving 13 bases between the germline ends. The CDR3 runs 16 residues. The CDR3 spells CSARESASVSYNEQFF. The CDR3, as DNA: TGCAGTGCTAGAGAATCGGCTAGCGTTTCCTACAATGAGCAGTTCTTC.

This clonotype was picked up many times. Because this beta chain is a stray read in a library intended to capture alpha chains, its abundance should not be given much weight. The chain is built from TRBV11-2 and TRBJ2-1, with 8 positions matching TRBD2. The CDR3 runs 14 residues. The germline gives CDR1 SGHAT, CDR2 FQNNGV. V lost 2 bases, J lost 5 bases, and 2 bases stayed unmatched. This CDR3 is CASSLSGGDNEQFF. DNA of the CDR3: TGTGCCAGCAGCTTAAGCGGGGGAGACAATGAGCAGTTCTTC.

This clonotype was seen only a few times. Found in a library prepared for alpha chains, this beta chain is an off-target read, and its abundance has little meaning. This sequence joins TRBV12-3 or TRBV12-4 and TRBJ1-5, with unresolved D. The V gene lost 1 base and the J gene lost 5 bases, with 6 bases spanning the gap. There are 13 residues in the CDR3. In DNA, the CDR3 is TGTGCCAGCAGTTTAGGGCCGTATCAGCCCCAGCATTTT. As protein: CASSLGPYQPQHF.

This clonotype showed up many times. This beta chain is a stray read from a library made for alpha chains; its abundance is not meaningful. The chain uses TRBV20-1 and TRBJ1-5, with D unclear. The CDR3 totals 14 residues. The germline V gene has CDR1 DFQATT and CDR2 SNEGSKA (reference sequence). Trimming stripped 0 bases from V and 6 bases from J, with 12 bases between. CDR3 coding DNA: TGCAGTGCTAGAGATCCCCGGTCGGGTCAGCCCCAGCATTTT. This codes for CSARDPRSGQPQHF.

This clonotype was recorded many times. Within a library made for alpha chains, this beta chain is off target, and its count is uninformative. The chain uses TRBV7-8 and TRBJ2-2; TRBD1 matches at 7 bases. Germline CDR1 SGHVS, CDR2 FQNEAQ. The CDR3 has 17 amino acids. Trimming took 5 bases from V and 2 from J; bases not matched to a gene: 11. The CDR3 reads CASSARQGTINTGELFF. Written as DNA, the CDR3 is TGTGCCAGCAGCGCTAGACAGGGAACGATAAACACCGGGGAGCTGTTTTTT.

This clonotype showed up many times. This beta chain is an unintended read in a library built for alpha chains; its size means little. The rearrangement links TRBV7-2 to TRBJ2-4; D is perhaps TRBD2 (6 bases). V lost 4 bases to trimming and J lost 6 bases, with 10 bases between them. CDR1 and CDR2 from the germline V gene are SGHTA and FQGNSA. The CDR3 has 13 residues. CDR3 sequence reads: CASSSPGGNIQYF. DNA for the CDR3: TGTGCCAGCAGCTCCCCCGGGGGAAACATTCAGTACTTC.

With regard to this clonotype: As an off-target read in a library built for alpha chains, this beta chain has a frequency of little significance. V is TRBV18 and J is TRBJ2-7; 9 bases map to TRBD1. Germline loops: CDR1 KGHSH, CDR2 LQKENI. The J segment lost 3 bases and the V segment lost 2 bases, leaving 5 bases of the junction unmatched. There are 15 residues in the CDR3. The CDR3 spells CASSPAGTGYYEQYF. As DNA, the CDR3 is TGTGCCAGCTCACCAGCCGGGACAGGGTACTACGAGCAGTACTTC.

As regards this clonotype: Being off target in a library aimed at alpha chains, this beta chain has a size of little meaning. The CDR3 nucleotides are TGTGCCAGCAGGAACAAGCGGAATGAGCAGTTCTTC. Its protein product is CASRNKRNEQFF. The J gene is TRBJ2-1, the V gene TRBV6-6, with a tentative D call TRBD2 (5 bases). V lost 6 bases to trimming and J lost 7 bases, with 10 bases between them. Germline V lookup: CDR1 MNHNY, CDR2 SVGAGI (reference sequence). This CDR3 spans 12 amino acids.

In its sample, this clonotype was seen many times. The library was prepared for alpha chains; this beta chain is a stray read, so its frequency means little. V usage is TRBV10-3 and J usage is TRBJ2-7; 10 nucleotides align to TRBD2. V was pared by 6 bases and J by 1 base, with 0 bases of the junction left unmatched. This CDR3 region has 13 residues. From germline, CDR1 is ENHRY and CDR2 SYGVKD. In nucleotides, the CDR3 is TGTGCCATCAGACTAGCGGGATCCTACGAGCAGTACTTC. As protein: CAIRLAGSYEQYF.

By share of the sample, this clonotype is large. Within a library made for alpha chains, this beta chain is off target, and its count is uninformative. The chain employs TRBV19 and TRBJ2-1; D might be TRBD1 (5 bases). CDR1 LNHDA and CDR2 SQIVND come from the germline V gene (reference sequence). The CDR3 spans 13 residues. The V gene lost 5 bases and the J gene lost 6 bases, with 11 bases spanning the gap. The CDR3 region is CASSLGQGNEQFF. The CDR3 nucleotides are TGTGCCAGTAGTTTGGGGCAGGGCAATGAGCAGTTCTTC.

The table lists this clonotype with many counts. The library was built for alpha chains, so this beta chain is an off-target read and its size means little. The chain combines TRBV11-2 with TRBJ2-7; TRBD1 is a possible D gene (6 bases). This CDR3 has 14 amino acids. Germline CDR1 is SGHAT and CDR2 is FQNNGV. Trimming removed 6 bases from V and 10 bases from J, with 22 bases in between. In DNA form, the CDR3 reads TGTGCCAGCAGACTGTCGGTGGACAGCCCTCCTCAGTACTTC. It translates to CASRLSVDSPPQYF.